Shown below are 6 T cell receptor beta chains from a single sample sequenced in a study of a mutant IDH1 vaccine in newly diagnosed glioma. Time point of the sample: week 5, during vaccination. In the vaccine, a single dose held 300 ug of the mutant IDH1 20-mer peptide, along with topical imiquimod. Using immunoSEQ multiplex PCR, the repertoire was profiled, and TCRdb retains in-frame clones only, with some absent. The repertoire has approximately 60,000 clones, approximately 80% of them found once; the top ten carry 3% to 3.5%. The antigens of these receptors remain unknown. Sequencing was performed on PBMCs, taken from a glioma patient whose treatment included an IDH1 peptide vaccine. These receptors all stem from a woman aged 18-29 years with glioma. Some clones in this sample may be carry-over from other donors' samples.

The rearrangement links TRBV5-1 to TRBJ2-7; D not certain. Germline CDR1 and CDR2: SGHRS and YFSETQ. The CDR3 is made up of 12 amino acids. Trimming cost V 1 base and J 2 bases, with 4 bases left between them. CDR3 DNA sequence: TGCGCCAGCAGCTTGAAAGCCTACGAGCAGTACTTC. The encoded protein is CASSLKAYEQYF.

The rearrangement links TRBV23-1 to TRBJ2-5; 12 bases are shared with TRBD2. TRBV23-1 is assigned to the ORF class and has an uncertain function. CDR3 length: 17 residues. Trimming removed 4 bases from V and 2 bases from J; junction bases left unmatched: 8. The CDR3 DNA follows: TGCGCCAGCAGTCCCCACCGACTAGCGGGGGAACAAGAGACCCAGTACTTC. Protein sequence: CASSPHRLAGEQETQYF.

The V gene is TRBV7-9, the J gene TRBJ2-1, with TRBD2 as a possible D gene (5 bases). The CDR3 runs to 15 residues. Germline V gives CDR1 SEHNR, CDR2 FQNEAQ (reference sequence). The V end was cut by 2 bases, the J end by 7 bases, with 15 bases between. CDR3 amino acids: CASSLSGLTDNEQFF. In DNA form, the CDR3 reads TGTGCCAGCAGCTTAAGCGGTCTGACGGATAATGAGCAGTTCTTC.

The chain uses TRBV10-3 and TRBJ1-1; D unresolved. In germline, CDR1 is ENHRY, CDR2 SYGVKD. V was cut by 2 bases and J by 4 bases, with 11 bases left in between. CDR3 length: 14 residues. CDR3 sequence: CAISEGRTGTEAFF. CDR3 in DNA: TGTGCCATCAGTGAGGGAAGGACGGGCACTGAAGCTTTCTTT.

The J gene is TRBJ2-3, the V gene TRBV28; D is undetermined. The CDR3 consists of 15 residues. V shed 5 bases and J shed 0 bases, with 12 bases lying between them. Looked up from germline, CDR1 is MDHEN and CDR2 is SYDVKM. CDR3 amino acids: CASSPMQWSTDTQYF. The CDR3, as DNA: TGTGCCAGCAGTCCTATGCAGTGGAGCACAGATACGCAGTATTTT.

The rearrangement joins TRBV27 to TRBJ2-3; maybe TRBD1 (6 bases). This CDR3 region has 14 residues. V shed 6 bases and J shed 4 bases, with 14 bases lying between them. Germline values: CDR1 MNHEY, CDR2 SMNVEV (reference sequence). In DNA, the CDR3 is TGTGCCAGCAGGCGACAGGAAGCGGCAGATACGCAGTATTTT. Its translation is CASRRQEAADTQYF.